The 18 T cell receptor beta chains presented below share a single source sample, sequenced in a study of T cell clonality in common variable immunodeficiency. This table comes from immunoSEQ multiplex PCR, and its TCRdb copy is limited to in-frame clones, with some not included. The repertoire yields about 32,000 clones, none seen only once; the top ten contain 4.5%. Sample: peripheral blood mononuclear cells. The source is a person between 18 and 75 years old in good health.

This clone appeared many times. Incomplete CDR3 DNA: TGTGCCAGCAGTCCCGGGACTAGCGTTTACAATGAG. It translates to CASSPGTSVYNE. The CDR3 as a whole reads CASSPGTSVYNEQFF. This rearrangement joins TRBV5-5 to TRBJ2-1, with TRBD2 matching 10 bases. With the read ending 3 residues before the CDR3 end, the germline J gene is used to fill in that end. The CDR3 contains 15 residues. V shed 5 bases and J 4 bases; nucleotides not matched to a gene: 6. Germline CDR1 and CDR2: SGHKS and YYEKEE (reference sequence).

Comments on this clone: The CDR3 end falls 3 residues outside the read, so it is completed with the germline J gene. The J gene is TRBJ2-7, the V gene TRBV5-1; tentatively, D is TRBD2 (5 bases). The CDR3 totals 14 residues. Trimming pared 1 base from V and 6 bases from J, leaving 14 bases between. The germline V gene encodes CDR1 SGHRS and CDR2 YFSETQ. CDR3 in amino acids: CASSLSTRSSEQYF. The CDR3 bases that were read are TGCGCCAGCAGCTTGAGTACTAGGTCCAGCGAG.

This clone was recorded many times. The read stops 3 residues short of the end of the CDR3; the missing end is completed from the germline J gene. This rearrangement joins TRBV7-9 to TRBJ2-7; 8 nucleotides match TRBD2. Per the germline V gene, CDR1 is SEHNR and CDR2 is FQNEAQ (reference sequence). The V and J ends lost 7 bases and 1 base, in that order; junction bases with no gene match: 6. The CDR3 sequence is 14 residues long. The DNA read from the CDR3 is TGTGCCAGCATGGTGGAGCGGGGGTCCTACGAG. Amino acid sequence: CASMVERGSYE. The whole CDR3 sequence reads CASMVERGSYEQYF.

In the case of this clone: Read sequence stops 3 residues before the CDR3 end, and the germline J gene provides the missing end. The chain links TRBV19 to TRBJ2-2; D possibly corresponds to TRBD1 (6 bases). The CDR3 consists of 15 residues. Germline V gene data show CDR1 as LNHDA and CDR2 as SQIVND (reference sequence). Trimming removed 6 bases at V and 4 bases at J, with 15 bases between. The CDR3 here is CASSVQGTGTGELFF. The part of the CDR3 DNA that was read is TGTGCCAGTAGCGTTCAGGGGACGGGCACCGGGGAG.

This clone was seen a few times. The CDR3 goes on 3 residues after the read ends, and that part is filled in from the germline J gene. The gene calls are TRBV2 and TRBJ2-3; 8 nucleotides line up with TRBD2. The CDR3 has 15 amino acids. With V trimmed by 7 bases and J by 1 base, 7 bases remained unmatched. The germline gives CDR1 SNHLY, CDR2 FYNNEI. CDR3 sequence reads: CASKRGLGGTDTQYF. The CDR3 bases that were read are TGTGCCAGCAAACGGGGACTAGGGGGCACAGATACG.

This clone was counted many times. The read ends 3 residues shy of where the CDR3 ends; the end is completed using the germline J gene. The V and J genes are TRBV20-1 and TRBJ2-4; D remains ambiguous. The germline gives CDR1 DFQATT, CDR2 SNEGSKA (reference sequence). This CDR3 spans 12 amino acids. Trimming pared 0 bases from V and 8 bases from J, leaving 8 bases between. The sequenced CDR3 bases are TGCAGTGCTAGAGATGACACGGACATT. It codes for CSARDDTDI. Given in full, the CDR3 is CSARDDTDIQYF.

As regards this clone: Sequencing ends 3 residues short of the CDR3 end; the germline J gene provides the rest. This sequence joins TRBV6-4 and TRBJ2-5, with 7 bases lining up with TRBD1. The CDR3 spans 15 residues. Germline V gives CDR1 MRHNA, CDR2 SNTAGT. The part of the CDR3 DNA that was read is TGTGCCAGCAGTGAGGGAGACAGGGAGACAGATACC. This codes for CASSEGDRETDT. The full CDR3 protein is CASSEGDRETDTQYF.

This clone showed up many times. The read ends 3 residues early relative to the CDR3; the germline J gene fills the gap. The J gene is TRBJ2-3, the V gene TRBV6-1, with TRBD2 identical over 11 bases. Germline lookup yields CDR1 MNHNS and CDR2 SASEGT. This CDR3 contains 16 residues. The V gene end was trimmed by 2 bases and the J gene end by 5 bases; junction bases not matched to a gene: 6. The CDR3 DNA, read in part, is TGTGCCAGCAGTGAACAGCTAGCGGGAGGAATAGATACG. Amino acids: CASSEQLAGGIDT. The entire CDR3 protein reads CASSEQLAGGIDTQYF.

This clone was detected ten times or more. The observed sequence ends 3 residues before the CDR3 terminus, with the missing tail filled in from the germline J gene. The chain uses TRBV30 and TRBJ2-6; the D gene is possibly TRBD1 (5 bases). The CDR3 is 13 residues long. Trimming cost V 3 bases and J 4 bases, with 7 bases left between them. The germline gives CDR1 GTSNPN, CDR2 SVGIG (reference sequence). Partial CDR3 DNA: TGTGCCTGGAGGACAGCCGGGGCCAACGTC. Its translation is CAWRTAGANV. The full CDR3 protein is CAWRTAGANVLTF.

This clone came up many times. The read terminates 3 residues before the CDR3 end, so the remaining end is supplied by the germline J gene. This chain joins TRBV30 and TRBJ2-1; D is uncertain. The CDR3 is made up of 12 amino acids. Germline lookup yields CDR1 GTSNPN and CDR2 SVGIG (reference sequence). Trimming pared 3 bases from V and 4 bases from J, leaving 7 bases between. CDR3 bases read: TGTGCCTGGAGGGCCGGGTACAATGAG. Protein: CAWRAGYNE. In full, the CDR3 is CAWRAGYNEQFF.

This clone was detected ten times or more. The DNA ends 3 residues before the CDR3 does, and the rest of the CDR3 is filled in from the germline J gene. The V gene is TRBV20-1, the J gene TRBJ2-3; no clear D gene. Per the germline V gene, CDR1 is DFQATT and CDR2 is SNEGSKA (reference sequence). The CDR3 is 14 residues long. The CDR3 here is CSARDLGSNQPQYF. The covered CDR3 bases are TGCAGTGCTAGAGATCTCGGTAGCAATCAGCCG.

This clone was found many times. The missing CDR3 end, 3 residues past where the read stops, is filled in from the germline J gene. The genes are TRBV19 and TRBJ1-5; no clear D. The ends were cut back, 1 base at V and 3 bases at J, with 10 bases in the middle. This CDR3 is 15 amino acids long. Germline CDR1 is LNHDA and CDR2 is SQIVND (reference sequence). The CDR3 region is CASSIASSYNQPQHF. The sequenced part of the CDR3 DNA is TGTGCCAGTAGTATAGCCAGTTCATACAATCAGCCC.

This clone was seen at least ten times. The read ends 3 residues shy of where the CDR3 ends; the end is completed using the germline J gene. This sequence joins TRBV2 and TRBJ2-7, with TRBD2 matching 10 bases. Germline-derived CDR1 and CDR2 are SNHLY and FYNNEI. V lost 1 base, J lost 3 bases, and 3 bases stayed unmatched. The CDR3 contains 15 residues. The CDR3 spells CASSEDPSGSYEQYF. The CDR3 bases that were read are TGTGCCAGCAGTGAAGACCCTAGCGGGAGCTACGAG.

CDR3 region: CASRGAGRETQYF. The CDR3 DNA, read in part, is TGTGCCAGTCGGGGGGCGGGGCGAGAGACC. The rearrangement joins TRBV19 to TRBJ2-5, with D possibly TRBD2 on 7 matching bases. From the germline J gene comes the end of the CDR3, since the read stops 3 residues before it. The CDR3 is 13 amino acids. Trimming took 8 bases from V and 4 from J, leaving 14 bases between them. Germline V gene sequence: CDR1 LNHDA, CDR2 SQIVND (reference sequence). Looking up the rest from reference TRBV19 and TRBJ2-5 gives the full variable domain: DGGITQSPKYLFRKEGQNVTLSCEQNLNHDAMYWYRQDPGQGLRLIYYSQIVNDFQKGDIAEGYSVSREKKESFPLTVTSAQKNPTAFYLCASRGAGRETQYFGPGTRLLVL.

In this sample, this clone turned up many times. CDR3 residues: CAWTSGGYNEQFF. CDR3 bases read: TGTGCCTGGACTAGCGGGGGCTACAATGAG. The chain employs TRBV30 and TRBJ2-1; 10 bases match TRBD2. The CDR3 end falls 3 residues outside the read, so it is completed with the germline J gene. The CDR3 runs to 13 residues. V was pared by 4 bases and J by 3 bases, with 0 bases of the junction left unmatched. Germline assignment: CDR1 GTSNPN and CDR2 SVGIG (reference sequence).

This clone was seen many times. Read data end 3 residues before the CDR3 end; the end is taken from the germline J gene. The chain carries TRBV20-1 and TRBJ2-7, with D perhaps matching TRBD2 (5 bases). Germline CDR1 reads DFQATT; CDR2 reads SNEGSKA (reference sequence). The CDR3 contains 12 residues. The ends were cut back, 0 bases at V and 4 bases at J, with 7 bases in the middle. The covered CDR3 bases are TGCAGTGCTAGAGATTCGGGGTACGAG. It encodes CSARDSGYE. The full CDR3 protein reads CSARDSGYEQYF.

This clone was found many times. The read finishes 3 residues shy of the CDR3 end, and the germline J gene is used to complete it. The V and J genes are TRBV16 and TRBJ1-5; tentative D call: TRBD1 (5 bases). The V and J ends lost 0 bases and 3 bases respectively, with 9 bases between them. The germline CDR1 and CDR2 sequences are KGHSY and FQNENV. This CDR3 contains 15 residues. The CDR3 sequence: CASSQSGDFNQPQHF. Incomplete CDR3 DNA: TGTGCCAGCAGCCAATCGGGGGACTTCAATCAGCCC.

This clone has a count of ten or more. The DNA ends 3 residues before the CDR3 does, and the rest of the CDR3 is filled in from the germline J gene. The gene calls are TRBV30 and TRBJ2-1; 11 bases fit TRBD2. CDR3 length: 13 amino acids. Germline values: CDR1 GTSNPN, CDR2 SVGIG (reference sequence). CDR3 DNA (partial): TGTGCGTTGACTAGCGGGATGTACAATGAG. It yields the protein CALTSGMYNE. The complete CDR3 reads CALTSGMYNEQFF.